A selection of T cell receptor beta chains follows, all from one sample in a study of OX40 agonist ivuxolimab in advanced cancers. TCRdb's table, derived via immunoSEQ multiplex PCR, lists solely in-frame clones and lacks some. The sample shows tens of thousands of clones, roughly 84% of them seen only once. The sequenced sample was CD4+ or CD8+ T cells sorted from blood, obtained in a trial of the OX40 agonist ivuxolimab. The receptors here all came from an adult with an advanced solid tumor such as melanoma, head and neck, liver or kidney cancer. The CDR3 runs from the conserved cysteine through the conserved F or W. A D gene is named only where the DNA matches it firmly. Rows may omit the clone size; those that give it use once, few, many or a size class.

abundance	j_gene	v_gene	d_gene	CDR3aa	CDR3nt
.	TRBJ1-5	TRBV14	TRBD1	CASSPNRRGQGKWKWSQPQHF	TGTGCCAGCAGCCCGAACCGGAGGGGACAGGGGAAGTGGAAGTGGAGTCAGCCCCAGCATTTT
.	TRBJ2-7	TRBV21-1	.	CASPTGHGSPHEQYF	TGTGCCAGCCCTACGGGCCACGGGAGTCCCCACGAGCAGTACTTC
.	TRBJ1-1	TRBV10-2	TRBD1	CASSPETGVTEAFF	TGCGCCAGCAGCCCGGAGACAGGGGTCACTGAAGCTTTCTTT
.	TRBJ2-5	TRBV5-5	.	CASSLNRGSGQETQYF	TGTGCCAGCAGCTTGAATCGGGGGAGCGGGCAAGAGACCCAGTACTTC
.	TRBJ1-3	TRBV14	.	CASSRVGLSGNTIYF	TGTGCCAGCAGCCGTGTGGGTCTATCTGGAAACACCATATATTTT
once	TRBJ2-1	TRBV4-3	.	CASSQDRRGLRNEQFF	TGCGCCAGCAGCCAAGATAGGAGGGGGCTTCGAAATGAGCAGTTCTTC
.	TRBJ2-1	TRBV6-4	TRBD1	CASSVTGGKYNEQFF	TGTGCCAGCAGTGTCACAGGGGGAAAGTACAATGAGCAGTTCTTC
.	TRBJ1-1	TRBV7-3	.	CASSLSVNTEAFF	TGTGCCAGCAGCTTATCAGTGAACACTGAAGCTTTCTTT
.	TRBJ2-7	TRBV14	.	CASSQDLGYEQYF	TGTGCCAGCAGCCAAGATCTCGGCTACGAGCAGTACTTC
.	TRBJ2-7	TRBV5-4	TRBD2	CASSSQLAGTSYEQYF	TGTGCCAGCAGCTCGCAACTAGCGGGAACGAGCTACGAGCAGTACTTC
.	TRBJ2-3	TRBV4-3	.	CASSQEGGADTQYF	TGCGCCAGCAGCCAAGAGGGCGGGGCAGATACGCAGTATTTT
.	TRBJ1-1	TRBV9	.	CASSAQVENTEAFF	TGTGCCAGCAGCGCTCAGGTGGAGAACACTGAAGCTTTCTTT
.	TRBJ1-1	TRBV6-6	.	CASSYEETEAFF	TGTGCCAGCAGTTACGAGGAAACTGAAGCTTTCTTT
.	TRBJ1-4	TRBV30	TRBD1	CAWRGTGEGEKLFF	TGTGCCTGGAGGGGGACAGGGGAAGGGGAAAAACTGTTTTTT
few	TRBJ2-6	TRBV7-3	.	CASSFQGSGANVLTF	TGTGCCAGCAGCTTCCAGGGATCTGGGGCCAACGTCCTGACTTTC
.	TRBJ2-7	TRBV4-3	.	CASSQDGQHYEQYF	TGCGCCAGCAGCCAAGATGGACAGCATTACGAGCAGTACTTC
few	TRBJ2-7	TRBV4-1	.	CASSQDRQGLGYEQYF	TGCGCCAGCAGCCAAGATAGGCAGGGGCTAGGCTACGAGCAGTACTTC
once	TRBJ2-2	TRBV11-1	.	CASSSTLGKSEGAGELFF	TGTGCCAGCAGCTCAACTTTAGGCAAGAGTGAAGGCGCCGGGGAGCTGTTTTTT
few	TRBJ2-3	TRBV7-3	TRBD1	CASREGQGGRDTQYF	TGTGCCAGCAGGGAGGGACAGGGGGGTCGAGATACGCAGTATTTT
.	TRBJ1-1	TRBV7-7	.	CASSLSLNTEAFF	TGTGCTAGCAGCTTATCCTTGAACACTGAAGCTTTCTTT
many	TRBJ1-2	TRBV9	TRBD1	CASSVSGTGVGGYTF	TGTGCCAGCAGCGTCTCCGGGACAGGGGTTGGTGGCTACACCTTC
.	TRBJ2-2	TRBV11-3	.	CASSLQGIDGELFF	TGTGCCAGCAGCTTGCAGGGGATAGACGGGGAGCTGTTTTTT
.	TRBJ2-2	TRBV15	.	CATSRGPPNTGELFF	TGTGCCACCAGCAGAGGACCCCCAAACACCGGGGAGCTGTTTTTT
.	TRBJ1-6	TRBV5-6	TRBD1	CASSYGTGMNSPLHF	TGTGCCAGCAGCTACGGGACAGGGATGAATTCACCCCTCCACTTT
.	TRBJ2-4	TRBV11-1	TRBD2	CASSLGREGIQYF	TGTGCCAGCAGCCTGGGCAGGGAGGGCATTCAGTACTTC
.	TRBJ1-2	TRBV6-5	.	CASTPNGYGGYTF	TGTGCCAGCACCCCTAATGGATATGGCGGCTACACCTTC
few	TRBJ1-5	TRBV19	TRBD1	CASSTDRSNQPQHF	TGTGCCAGTAGTACGGACAGGAGCAATCAGCCCCAGCATTTT
.	TRBJ1-2	TRBV10-3	TRBD1	CAISESTRTGIRGYTF	TGTGCCATCAGTGAGTCGACTAGGACAGGGATTCGGGGCTACACCTTC
.	TRBJ1-1	TRBV11-3	.	CASSLGERLNTEAFF	TGTGCCAGCAGCTTAGGGGAACGGCTTAACACTGAAGCTTTCTTT
.	TRBJ2-2	TRBV4-2	TRBD1	CASSRDQGTANTGELFF	TGTGCCAGCAGCCGAGACCAAGGGACAGCGAACACCGGGGAGCTGTTTTTT
.	TRBJ2-3	TRBV18	.	CASAGSSTDTQYF	TGTGCCAGCGCAGGGTCTAGCACAGATACGCAGTATTTT
.	TRBJ1-4	TRBV4-2	.	CASSPRNREPNEKLFF	TGTGCCAGCAGCCCGCGGAATAGGGAGCCTAATGAAAAACTGTTTTTT
.	TRBJ1-2	TRBV19	.	CASSPLDYRTYTF	TGTGCCAGTAGCCCCCTGGACTATAGGACCTACACCTTC
once	TRBJ1-2	TRBV7-9	.	CASSLSQGLAAHGYTF	TGTGCCAGCAGCTTATCGCAGGGGTTGGCTGCCCATGGCTACACCTTC
.	TRBJ1-1	TRBV6-5	.	CASSLGGNTEAFF	TGTGCCAGCAGCCTCGGGGGGAACACTGAAGCTTTCTTT
.	TRBJ2-1	TRBV7-2	.	CASSLRDFGNEQFF	TGTGCCAGCAGCTTAAGGGACTTCGGGAATGAGCAGTTCTTC
.	TRBJ2-3	TRBV5-1	.	CASSWADTQYF	TGCGCCAGCAGCTGGGCGGATACGCAGTATTTT
.	TRBJ2-3	TRBV28	.	CASSLGGAGTDTQYF	TGTGCCAGCAGCCTCGGCGGGGCAGGCACAGATACGCAGTATTTT
.	TRBJ2-1	TRBV7-3	TRBD2	CASSPGGAGAVNEQFF	TGTGCCAGCAGCCCGGGGGGAGCGGGAGCCGTCAATGAGCAGTTCTTC
.	TRBJ1-3	TRBV7-6	.	CASSLGVPSGNTIYF	TGTGCCAGCAGCTTAGGGGTGCCCTCTGGAAACACCATATATTTT
.	TRBJ1-6	TRBV23-1	.	CASSQFTGYNSPLHF	TGCGCCAGCAGTCAATTTACCGGTTATAATTCACCCCTCCACTTT
.	TRBJ2-1	TRBV7-9	TRBD1	CASSLDTGQGGNEQFF	TGTGCCAGCAGCTTAGATACCGGACAGGGAGGTAATGAGCAGTTCTTC
.	TRBJ2-5	TRBV29-1	.	CSVYGPQETQYF	TGCAGCGTTTACGGCCCCCAAGAGACCCAGTACTTC
.	TRBJ2-7	TRBV27	TRBD1	CASSLTGQGFDEQYF	TGTGCCAGCAGTTTAACGGGACAGGGTTTCGACGAGCAGTACTTC
.	TRBJ1-3	TRBV10-3	.	CAINAELGGNTIYF	TGTGCCATCAATGCAGAACTAGGGGGAAACACCATATATTTT
few	TRBJ2-4	TRBV30	TRBD1	CAWSPGQGDDIQYF	TGTGCCTGGAGCCCGGGACAGGGGGATGACATTCAGTACTTC
.	TRBJ2-5	TRBV5-1	.	CASSLEYREETQYF	TGCGCCAGCAGCTTGGAGTACAGGGAAGAGACCCAGTACTTC
.	TRBJ2-3	TRBV4-3	TRBD1	CASSPRDRVTDTQYF	TGCGCCAGCAGCCCCCGGGACAGGGTAACAGATACGCAGTATTTT